The clone carrying this T cell receptor beta chain was observed a few times. Its antigen is still unknown. The sample comes from a study of identical twins. Findings of the study overall: In beta out-of-frame sequences, the excess sharing between twins was weaker.

Via MiXCR, TCRdb re-called the 5' RACE reads, giving one row per CDR3 protein. The sample holds more than 1.5 million distinct CDR3 sequences, roughly a third seen once. The germline V gene encodes CDR1 DFQATT and CDR2 SNEGSKA (reference sequence). The CDR3 has 13 residues. V lost 3 bases and J lost 2, with 10 bases in between. The receptor's source is a newborn girl in good health. Sequences were obtained from cord blood. The chain has TRBV20-1 and TRBJ1-2, with a weak D call TRBD1 (5 bases). This CDR3 is CSASHRRNYGYTF. Here the CDR3 DNA reads TGCAGTGCTAGCCACAGGAGGAACTATGGCTACACCTTC.